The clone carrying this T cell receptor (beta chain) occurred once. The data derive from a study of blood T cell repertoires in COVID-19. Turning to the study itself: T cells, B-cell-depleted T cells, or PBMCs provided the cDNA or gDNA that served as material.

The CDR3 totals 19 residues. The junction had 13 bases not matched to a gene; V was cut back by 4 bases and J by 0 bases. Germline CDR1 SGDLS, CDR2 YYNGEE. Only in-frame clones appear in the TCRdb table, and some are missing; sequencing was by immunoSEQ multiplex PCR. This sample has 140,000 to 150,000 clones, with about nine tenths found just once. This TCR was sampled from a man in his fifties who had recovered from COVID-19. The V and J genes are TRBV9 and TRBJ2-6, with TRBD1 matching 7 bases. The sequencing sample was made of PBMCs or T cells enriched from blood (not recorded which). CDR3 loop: CASSPLIWDSISGANVLTF. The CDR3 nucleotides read TGTGCCAGCAGCCCCCTAATATGGGACAGTATCTCTGGGGCCAACGTCCTGACTTTC.